Listed here are 8 T cell receptor beta chains from one sample, sequenced in a study of blood T cell repertoires in COVID-19. TCRdb keeps only in-frame clones here, not all; method: immunoSEQ multiplex PCR. The table has roughly 350,000 clones, roughly 90% seen once; the top ten hold roughly 4%. The material sequenced was peripheral blood. These receptors all come from a woman aged 45-59 years with active or convalescent COVID-19.

The chain uses TRBV30 and TRBJ1-5, with D possibly matching TRBD1 (6 bases). Germline CDR1 reads GTSNPN; CDR2 reads SVGIG (reference sequence). CDR3 size: 14 residues. V was pared by 4 bases and J by 5 bases, with 15 bases between. CDR3 sequence reads: CAWTSGAVDQPQHF. DNA for the CDR3: TGTGCCTGGACGTCAGGGGCGGTGGATCAGCCCCAGCATTTT.

The J gene is TRBJ1-4, the V gene TRBV4-3; D unclear. Trimming took 6 bases from V and 8 from J, leaving 19 bases between them. This CDR3 is built from 15 residues. CDR1 is LGHNA, CDR2 YSLEER, per germline. The CDR3 is CASSLKRGWEEKLFF. CDR3 DNA sequence: TGCGCCAGCAGTCTCAAACGAGGGTGGGAAGAAAAACTGTTTTTT.

The chain is built from TRBV5-5 and TRBJ1-5; D ambiguous. The V and J ends lost 3 bases and 4 bases respectively, with 11 bases between them. The CDR3 length is 14 residues. The germline gives CDR1 SGHKS, CDR2 YYEKEE (reference sequence). CDR3 loop: CASSSLAGNQPQHF. CDR3 in DNA: TGTGCCAGCAGCTCGCTCGCGGGTAATCAGCCCCAGCATTTT.

Written as DNA, the CDR3 is TGCGCCAGCAGCCAAGATAAGGAGCAAAGCGGCAATCAGCCCCAGCATTTT. This gives the protein CASSQDKEQSGNQPQHF. The V and J genes are TRBV4-3 and TRBJ1-5; D gene uncertain. This CDR3 contains 17 residues. V was trimmed by 0 bases and J by 2 bases, leaving 14 bases between them. CDR1 LGHNA and CDR2 YSLEER come from the germline V gene.

This chain links TRBV30 with TRBJ2-1; 9 nucleotides line up with TRBD2. CDR1 is GTSNPN, CDR2 SVGIG, per germline (reference sequence). This CDR3 spans 16 amino acids. V lost 0 bases, J lost 5 bases, and 8 bases stayed unmatched. CDR3 bases: TGTGCCTGGAGTGTACCCACCCCTAGCGGGAACAATGAGCAGTTCTTC. Translating gives CAWSVPTPSGNNEQFF.

This rearrangement joins TRBV4-1 to TRBJ2-5; tentatively, D is TRBD2 (6 bases). Trimming took off 0 bases at V and 3 bases at J, with 14 bases between the two ends. The CDR3 covers 16 residues. Germline-derived CDR1 and CDR2 are MGHRA and YSYEKL. CDR3 sequence reads: CASSQEGAGQEETQYF. The CDR3 DNA is TGCGCCAGCAGCCAAGAAGGGGCGGGGCAAGAAGAGACCCAGTACTTC.

V usage is TRBV5-1 and J usage is TRBJ2-7; TRBD1 matches 8 bases. This CDR3 spans 15 amino acids. V shed 0 bases, J shed 0 bases, and the junction held 2 bases outside the gene matches. From germline, CDR1 is SGHRS and CDR2 YFSETQ. The DNA for the CDR3 is TGCGCCAGCAGCTTGGTGGGGACAGGCTCCTACGAGCAGTACTTC. Its translation: CASSLVGTGSYEQYF.

This chain connects TRBV18 to TRBJ1-1; no reliable D call. Germline assignment: CDR1 KGHSH and CDR2 LQKENI. The CDR3 has 15 residues. Deletions cut 2 bases from V and 2 bases from J, with 12 bases between. The CDR3 DNA is TGTGCCAGCTCACCAAGCCAGGCTATAAACACTGAAGCTTTCTTT. Its protein product is CASSPSQAINTEAFF.